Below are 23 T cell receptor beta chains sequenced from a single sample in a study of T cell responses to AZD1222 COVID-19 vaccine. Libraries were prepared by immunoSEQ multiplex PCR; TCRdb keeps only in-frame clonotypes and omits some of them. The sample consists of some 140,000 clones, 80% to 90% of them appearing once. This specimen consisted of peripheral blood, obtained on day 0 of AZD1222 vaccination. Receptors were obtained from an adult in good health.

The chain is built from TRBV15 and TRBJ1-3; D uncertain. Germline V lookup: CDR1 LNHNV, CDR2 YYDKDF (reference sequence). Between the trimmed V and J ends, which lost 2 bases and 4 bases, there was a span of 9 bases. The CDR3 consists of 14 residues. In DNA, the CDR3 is TGTGCCACCAGCAGAAGAGGGATGGGAAACACCATATATTTT. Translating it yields CATSRRGMGNTIYF.

The CDR3 protein is CATSNPPAGSYNEQFF. The CDR3, as DNA: TGTGCCACCAGCAATCCCCCGGCCGGCTCCTACAATGAGCAGTTCTTC. This rearrangement joins TRBV15 to TRBJ2-1, with no clear D. Trimming shortened V by 4 bases and J by 0 bases, and 13 bases separated the two germline ends. The CDR3 runs 16 residues. Germline CDR1 LNHNV, CDR2 YYDKDF (reference sequence).

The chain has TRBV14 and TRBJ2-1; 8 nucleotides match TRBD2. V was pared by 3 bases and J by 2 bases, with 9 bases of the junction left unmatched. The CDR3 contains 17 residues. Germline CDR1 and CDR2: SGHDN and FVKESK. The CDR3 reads CASSQPILAGPYNEQFF. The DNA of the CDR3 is TGTGCCAGCAGCCAGCCCATCTTAGCGGGACCCTACAATGAGCAGTTCTTC.

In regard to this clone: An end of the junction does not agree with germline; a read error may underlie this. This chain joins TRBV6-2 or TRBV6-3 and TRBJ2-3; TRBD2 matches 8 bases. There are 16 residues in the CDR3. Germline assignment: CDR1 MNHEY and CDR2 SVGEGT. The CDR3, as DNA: TGTGCCAGCAGTCACTCTTCGGGGGGGTCAACAGATACGCAGTATTTT. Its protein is CASSHSSGGSTDTQYF.

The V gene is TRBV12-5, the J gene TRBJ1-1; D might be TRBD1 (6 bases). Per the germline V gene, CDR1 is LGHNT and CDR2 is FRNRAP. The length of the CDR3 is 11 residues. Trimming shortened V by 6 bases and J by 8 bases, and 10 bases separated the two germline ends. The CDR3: CASGFDREAFF. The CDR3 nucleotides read TGTGCTAGTGGATTCGACAGGGAAGCTTTCTTT.

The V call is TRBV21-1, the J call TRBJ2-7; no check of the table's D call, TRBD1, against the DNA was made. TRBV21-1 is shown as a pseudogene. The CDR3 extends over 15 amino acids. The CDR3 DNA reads TGTGCCAGCAGCAAAGGTTCAGGGTTCTGGGGCGAGCAGTACTTC. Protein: CASSKGSGFWGEQYF.

DNA of the CDR3: TGTGCCAGTAGTATAAGTGGGGCGACTCTTAACTATGGCTACACCTTC. Its translation: CASSISGATLNYGYTF. The rearrangement joins TRBV19 to TRBJ1-2, with D possibly matching TRBD1 (5 bases). The V end lost 2 bases, the J end lost 1 base, and 14 bases lay between the germline ends. CDR1 and CDR2 from the germline V gene are LNHDA and SQIVND (reference sequence). CDR3 length: 16 amino acids.

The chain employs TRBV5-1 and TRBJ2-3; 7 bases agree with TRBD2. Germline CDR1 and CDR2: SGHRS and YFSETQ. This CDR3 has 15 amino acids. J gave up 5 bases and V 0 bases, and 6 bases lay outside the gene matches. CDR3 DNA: TGCGCCAGCAGCTTGGGGGCGGGAGTATTAGATACGCAGTATTTT. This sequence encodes CASSLGAGVLDTQYF.

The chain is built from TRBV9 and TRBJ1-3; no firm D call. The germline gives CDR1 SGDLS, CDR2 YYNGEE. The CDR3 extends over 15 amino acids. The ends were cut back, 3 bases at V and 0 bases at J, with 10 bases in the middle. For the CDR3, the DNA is TGTGCCAGCAGCGCCGCAGGTGGCTCTGGAAACACCATATATTTT. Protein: CASSAAGGSGNTIYF.

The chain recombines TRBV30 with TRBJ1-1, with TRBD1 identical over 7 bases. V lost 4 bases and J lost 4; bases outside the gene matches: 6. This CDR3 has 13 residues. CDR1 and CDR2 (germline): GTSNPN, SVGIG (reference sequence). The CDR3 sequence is CAWTRDRSTEAFF. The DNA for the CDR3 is TGTGCCTGGACCCGGGACAGATCCACTGAAGCTTTCTTT.

The CDR3 DNA follows: TGTGCCAGCAGCGCCTCCGACAGGGTAGGAGAAAAACTGTTTTTT. Amino acids: CASSASDRVGEKLFF. This rearrangement joins TRBV6-5 to TRBJ1-4; TRBD1 matches 7 bases. Germline V gene sequence: CDR1 MNHEY, CDR2 SVGAGI. This CDR3 is 15 amino acids long. V was pared by 6 bases and J by 8 bases, with 12 bases of the junction left unmatched.

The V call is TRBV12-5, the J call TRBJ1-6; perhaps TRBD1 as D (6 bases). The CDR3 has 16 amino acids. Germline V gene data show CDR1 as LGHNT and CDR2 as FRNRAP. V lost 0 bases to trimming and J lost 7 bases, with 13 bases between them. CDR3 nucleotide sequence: TGTGCTAGTGGTTTGGTACTAGGACAGATGAATTCACCCCTCCACTTT. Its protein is CASGLVLGQMNSPLHF.

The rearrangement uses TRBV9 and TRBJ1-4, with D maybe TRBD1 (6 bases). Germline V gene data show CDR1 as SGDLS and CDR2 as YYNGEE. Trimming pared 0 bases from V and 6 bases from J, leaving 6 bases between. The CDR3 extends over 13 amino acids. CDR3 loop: CASSVAGDEKLFF. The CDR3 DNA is TGTGCCAGCAGCGTAGCAGGGGATGAAAAACTGTTTTTT.

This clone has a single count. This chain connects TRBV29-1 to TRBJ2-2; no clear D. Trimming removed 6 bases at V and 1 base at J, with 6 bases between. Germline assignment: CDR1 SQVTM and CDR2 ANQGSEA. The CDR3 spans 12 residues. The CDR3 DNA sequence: TGCAGCGTCATCGTGAACACCGGGGAGCTGTTTTTT. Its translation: CSVIVNTGELFF.

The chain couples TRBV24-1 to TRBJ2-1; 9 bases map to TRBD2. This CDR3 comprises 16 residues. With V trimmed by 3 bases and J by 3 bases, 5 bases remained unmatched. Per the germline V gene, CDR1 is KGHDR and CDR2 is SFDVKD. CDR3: CATSDRLAVSYNEQFF. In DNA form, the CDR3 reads TGTGCCACCAGTGATCGACTAGCGGTAAGCTACAATGAGCAGTTCTTC.

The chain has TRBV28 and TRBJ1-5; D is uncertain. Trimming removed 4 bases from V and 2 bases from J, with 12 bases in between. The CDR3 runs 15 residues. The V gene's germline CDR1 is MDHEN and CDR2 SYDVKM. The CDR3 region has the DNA TGTGCCAGCAGTTCGTCCGCACCAGGCAATCAGCCCCAGCATTTT. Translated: CASSSSAPGNQPQHF.

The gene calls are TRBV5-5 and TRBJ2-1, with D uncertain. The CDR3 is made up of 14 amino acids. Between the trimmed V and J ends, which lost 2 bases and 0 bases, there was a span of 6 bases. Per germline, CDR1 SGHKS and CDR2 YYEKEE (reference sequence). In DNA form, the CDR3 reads TGTGCCAGCAGCTTCGACTCCTCCTACAATGAGCAGTTCTTC. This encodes CASSFDSSYNEQFF.

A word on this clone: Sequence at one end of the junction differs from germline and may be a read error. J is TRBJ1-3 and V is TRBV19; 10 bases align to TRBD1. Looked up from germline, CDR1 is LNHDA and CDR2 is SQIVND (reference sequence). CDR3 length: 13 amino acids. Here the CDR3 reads CASSIRHGTGEAF. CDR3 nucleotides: TGTGCCAGTAGTATCAGGCACGGGACAGGGGAGGCATTT.

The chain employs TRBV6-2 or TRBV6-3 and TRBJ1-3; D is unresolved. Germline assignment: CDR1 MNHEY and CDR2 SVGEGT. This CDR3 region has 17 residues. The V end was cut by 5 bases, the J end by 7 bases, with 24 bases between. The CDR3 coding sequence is TGTGCCAGCAGTACCCCTCGTGATGTACGTTCCCGCAACACCATATATTTT. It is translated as CASSTPRDVRSRNTIYF.

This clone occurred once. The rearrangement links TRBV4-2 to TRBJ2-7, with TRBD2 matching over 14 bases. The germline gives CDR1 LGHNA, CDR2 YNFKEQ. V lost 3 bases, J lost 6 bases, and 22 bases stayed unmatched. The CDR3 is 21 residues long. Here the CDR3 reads CASSQTRGTSGRSLKGPEQYF. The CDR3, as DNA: TGTGCCAGCAGCCAGACCCGAGGGACTAGCGGGAGATCTTTGAAGGGCCCCGAGCAGTACTTC.

This CDR3 is CASRKATDTQYF. The CDR3 bases are TGTGCCAGCAGAAAAGCAACAGATACGCAGTATTTT. This rearrangement joins TRBV11-2 to TRBJ2-3; no definite D call. Germline V gives CDR1 SGHAT, CDR2 FQNNGV. Trimming took 6 bases from V and 3 from J, leaving 7 bases between them. The CDR3 runs to 12 residues.

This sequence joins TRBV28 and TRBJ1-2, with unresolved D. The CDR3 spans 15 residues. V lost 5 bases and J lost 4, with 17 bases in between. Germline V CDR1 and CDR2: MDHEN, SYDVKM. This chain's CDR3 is CASSTSADLPYGYTF. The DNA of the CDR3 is TGTGCCAGCAGTACCTCGGCGGACCTTCCCTATGGCTACACCTTC.

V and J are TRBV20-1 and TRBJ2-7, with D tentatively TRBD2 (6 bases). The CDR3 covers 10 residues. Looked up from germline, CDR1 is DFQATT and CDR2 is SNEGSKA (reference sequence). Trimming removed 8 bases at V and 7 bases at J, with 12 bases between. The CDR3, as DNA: TGCAGTCGAACCGCGGGGGAGCAGTACTTC. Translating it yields CSRTAGEQYF.